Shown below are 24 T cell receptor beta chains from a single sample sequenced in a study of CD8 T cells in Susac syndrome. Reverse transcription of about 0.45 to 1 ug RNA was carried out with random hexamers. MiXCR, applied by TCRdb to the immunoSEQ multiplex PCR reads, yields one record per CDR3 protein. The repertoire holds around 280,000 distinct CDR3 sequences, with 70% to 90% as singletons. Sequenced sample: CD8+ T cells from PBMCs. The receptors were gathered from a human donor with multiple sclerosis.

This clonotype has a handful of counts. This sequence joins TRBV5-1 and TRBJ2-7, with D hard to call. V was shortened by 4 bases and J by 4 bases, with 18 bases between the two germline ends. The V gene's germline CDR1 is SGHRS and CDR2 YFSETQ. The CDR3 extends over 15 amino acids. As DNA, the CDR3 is TGCGCCAGCAGCCTGTTGCATGGAACGTCGTACGAGCAGTACTTC. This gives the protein CASSLLHGTSYEQYF.

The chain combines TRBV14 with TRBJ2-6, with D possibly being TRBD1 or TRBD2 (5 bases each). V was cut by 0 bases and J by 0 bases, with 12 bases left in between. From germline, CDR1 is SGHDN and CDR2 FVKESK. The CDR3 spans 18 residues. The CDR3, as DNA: TGTGCCAGCAGCCAAGACGCCAGGGAGACCTCTGGGGCCAACGTCCTGACTTTC. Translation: CASSQDARETSGANVLTF.

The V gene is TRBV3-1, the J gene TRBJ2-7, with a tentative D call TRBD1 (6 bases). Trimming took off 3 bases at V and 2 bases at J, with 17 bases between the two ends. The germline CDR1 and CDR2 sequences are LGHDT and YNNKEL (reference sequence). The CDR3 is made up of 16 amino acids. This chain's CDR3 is CASSHVSGTRPYEQYF. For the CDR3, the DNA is TGTGCCAGCAGCCACGTATCCGGGACAAGACCCTACGAGCAGTACTTC.

The CDR3 DNA sequence: TGTGCCAGCAGTTTATTCTCAGGGTTCAACTCACCCCTCCACTTT. Translating it yields CASSLFSGFNSPLHF. This sequence joins TRBV28 and TRBJ1-6; a possible D gene is TRBD1 (5 bases). The CDR3 contains 15 residues. Looked up from germline, CDR1 is MDHEN and CDR2 is SYDVKM. Trimming removed 1 base at V and 10 bases at J, with 14 bases between. The full variable domain, completed using reference TRBV28 and TRBJ1-6, is DVKVTQSSRYLVKRTGEKVFLECVQDMDHENMFWYRQDPGLGLRLIYFSYDVKMKEKGDIPEGYSVSREKKERFSLILESASTNQTSMYLCASSLFSGFNSPLHFGNGTRLTVT.

The CDR3: CASSPGNRGSSYNEQFF. The DNA for the CDR3 is TGTGCCAGCAGCCCGGGAAACAGGGGGAGCTCCTACAATGAGCAGTTCTTC. The rearrangement joins TRBV7-2 to TRBJ2-1, with 8 bases that match TRBD1. In germline, CDR1 is SGHTA, CDR2 FQGNSA. The junction had 9 bases not matched to a gene; V was cut back by 5 bases and J by 0 bases. The CDR3 contains 17 residues. The variable domain in full, completed from reference TRBV7-2 and TRBJ2-1, reads GAGVSQSPSNKVTEKGKDVELRCDPISGHTALYWYRQSLGQGLEFLIYFQGNSAPDKSGLPSDRFSAERTGGSVSTLTIQRTQQEDSAVYLCASSPGNRGSSYNEQFFGPGTRLTVL.

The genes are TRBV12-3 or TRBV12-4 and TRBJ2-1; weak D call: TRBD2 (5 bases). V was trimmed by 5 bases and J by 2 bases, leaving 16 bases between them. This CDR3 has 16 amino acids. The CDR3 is CASSPGSGFPYNEQFF. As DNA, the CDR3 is TGTGCCAGCAGTCCGGGGAGCGGATTTCCCTACAATGAGCAGTTCTTC.

CDR3 sequence (DNA): TGTGCCAGCAGCTTAGAACGACTAGCGGGAGGTACGCAGTATTTT. Translated: CASSLERLAGGTQYF. The V call is TRBV7-2, the J call TRBJ2-3; 13 bases are a match to TRBD2. CDR3 length equals 15 residues. CDR1 is SGHTA, CDR2 FQGNSA, per germline. Trimming at V came to 1 base and at J to 8 bases, leaving 3 bases not matched to a gene.

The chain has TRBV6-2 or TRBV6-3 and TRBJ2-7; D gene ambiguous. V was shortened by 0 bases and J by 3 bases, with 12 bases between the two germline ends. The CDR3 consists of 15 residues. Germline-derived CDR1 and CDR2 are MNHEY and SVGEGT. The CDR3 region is CASSYSTYLVYEQYF. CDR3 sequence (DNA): TGTGCCAGCAGTTACTCGACTTACCTTGTCTACGAGCAGTACTTC.

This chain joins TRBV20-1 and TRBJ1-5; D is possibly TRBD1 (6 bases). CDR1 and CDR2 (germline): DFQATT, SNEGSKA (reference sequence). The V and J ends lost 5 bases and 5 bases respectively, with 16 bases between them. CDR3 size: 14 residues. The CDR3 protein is CSAPQPGGHQPQHF. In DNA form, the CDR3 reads TGCAGTGCTCCACAACCCGGGGGGCATCAGCCCCAGCATTTT.

The CDR3, as DNA: TGCAGTGCTAGGGACACGACCGTCCTACGGGAGCAGTTCTTC. Translation gives CSARDTTVLREQFF. The chain uses TRBV20-1 and TRBJ2-1; TRBD1 is a possible D gene (5 bases). Trimming took 3 bases from V and 10 from J, leaving 19 bases between them. The CDR3 sequence is 14 residues long. Germline values: CDR1 DFQATT, CDR2 SNEGSKA (reference sequence).

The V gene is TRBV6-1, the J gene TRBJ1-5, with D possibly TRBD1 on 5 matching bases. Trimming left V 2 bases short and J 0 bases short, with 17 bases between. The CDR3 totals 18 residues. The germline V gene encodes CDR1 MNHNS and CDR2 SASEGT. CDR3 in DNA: TGTGCCAGCAGTGAACAGAGGGGAGCGAGTTATAGCAATCAGCCCCAGCATTTT. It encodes CASSEQRGASYSNQPQHF.

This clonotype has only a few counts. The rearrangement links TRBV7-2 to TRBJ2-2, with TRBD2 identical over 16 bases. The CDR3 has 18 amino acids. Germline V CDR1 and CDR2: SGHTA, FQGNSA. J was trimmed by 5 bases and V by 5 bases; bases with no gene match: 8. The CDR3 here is CASSRGLAGGPWTGELFF. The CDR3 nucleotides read TGTGCCAGCAGCCGGGGACTAGCGGGAGGGCCATGGACCGGGGAGCTGTTTTTT.

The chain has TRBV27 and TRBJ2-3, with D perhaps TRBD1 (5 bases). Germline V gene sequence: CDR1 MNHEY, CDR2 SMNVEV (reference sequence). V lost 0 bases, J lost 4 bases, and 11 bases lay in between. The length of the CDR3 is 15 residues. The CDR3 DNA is TGTGCCAGCAGTTTATCAGGGGTAGAGGCAGATACGCAGTATTTT. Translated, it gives CASSLSGVEADTQYF.

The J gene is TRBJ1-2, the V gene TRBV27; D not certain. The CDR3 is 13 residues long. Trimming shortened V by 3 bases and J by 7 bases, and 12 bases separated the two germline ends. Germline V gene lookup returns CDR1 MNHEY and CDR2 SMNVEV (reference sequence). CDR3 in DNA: TGTGCCAGCAGTTTTACTCAGCGCCGTGGCTACACCTTC. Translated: CASSFTQRRGYTF.

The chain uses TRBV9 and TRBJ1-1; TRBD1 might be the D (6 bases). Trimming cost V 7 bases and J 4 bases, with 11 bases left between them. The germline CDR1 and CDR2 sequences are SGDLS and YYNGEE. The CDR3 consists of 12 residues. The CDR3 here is CASATTGTEAFF. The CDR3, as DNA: TGTGCCAGCGCCACGACAGGCACTGAAGCTTTCTTT.

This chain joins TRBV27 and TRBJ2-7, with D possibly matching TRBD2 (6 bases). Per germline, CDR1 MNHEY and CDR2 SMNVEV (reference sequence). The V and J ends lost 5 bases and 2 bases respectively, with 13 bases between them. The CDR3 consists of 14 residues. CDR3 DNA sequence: TGTGCCAGCAGTGGAGGGCGGGGCCCCTACGAGCAGTACTTC. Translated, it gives CASSGGRGPYEQYF.

The CDR3 DNA reads TGTGCCAGCTCTACAGACTCTGGGGCCAACGTCCTGACTTTC. It specifies CASSTDSGANVLTF. The chain couples TRBV9 to TRBJ2-6; D ambiguous. CDR1 is SGDLS and CDR2 is YYNGEE in the germline V gene. With 7 bases removed from V and 0 bases from J, the gap between germline ends came to 8 bases. The CDR3 loop spans 14 amino acids.

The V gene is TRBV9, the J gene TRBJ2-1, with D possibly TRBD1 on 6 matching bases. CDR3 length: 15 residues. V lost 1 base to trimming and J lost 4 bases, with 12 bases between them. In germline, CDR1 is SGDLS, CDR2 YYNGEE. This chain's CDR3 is CASSVLQGSYNEQFF. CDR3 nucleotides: TGTGCCAGCAGCGTACTGCAGGGGTCATACAATGAGCAGTTCTTC.

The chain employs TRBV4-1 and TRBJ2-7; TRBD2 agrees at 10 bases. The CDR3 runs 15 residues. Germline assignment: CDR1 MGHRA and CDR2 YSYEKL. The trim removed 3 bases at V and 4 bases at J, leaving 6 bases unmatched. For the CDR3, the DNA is TGCGCCAGCAGCCATGTGTCTAGCGGGGGATACGAGCAGTACTTC. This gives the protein CASSHVSSGGYEQYF.

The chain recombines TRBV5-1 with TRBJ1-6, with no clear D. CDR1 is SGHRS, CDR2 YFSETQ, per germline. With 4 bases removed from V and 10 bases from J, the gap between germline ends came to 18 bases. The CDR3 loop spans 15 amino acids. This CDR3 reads CASSPEGGLSSPLHF. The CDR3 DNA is TGCGCCAGCAGCCCCGAGGGAGGGCTCTCCTCACCCCTCCACTTT. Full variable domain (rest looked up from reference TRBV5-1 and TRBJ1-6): KAGVTQTPRYLIKTRGQQVTLSCSPISGHRSVSWYQQTPGQGLQFLFEYFSETQRNKGNFPGRFSGRQFSNSRSEMNVSTLELGDSALYLCASSPEGGLSSPLHFGNGTRLTVT.

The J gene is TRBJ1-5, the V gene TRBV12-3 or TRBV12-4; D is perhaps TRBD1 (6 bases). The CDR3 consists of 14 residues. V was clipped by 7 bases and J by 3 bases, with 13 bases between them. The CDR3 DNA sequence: TGTGCCAGCACCGACAGGCCTAACAATCAGCCCCAGCATTTT. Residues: CASTDRPNNQPQHF.

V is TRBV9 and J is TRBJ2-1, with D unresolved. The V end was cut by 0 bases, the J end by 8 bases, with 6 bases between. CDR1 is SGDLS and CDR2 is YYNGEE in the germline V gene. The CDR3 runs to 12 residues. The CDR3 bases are TGTGCCAGCAGCGTAGGTTCATATGAGCAGTTCTTC. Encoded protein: CASSVGSYEQFF.

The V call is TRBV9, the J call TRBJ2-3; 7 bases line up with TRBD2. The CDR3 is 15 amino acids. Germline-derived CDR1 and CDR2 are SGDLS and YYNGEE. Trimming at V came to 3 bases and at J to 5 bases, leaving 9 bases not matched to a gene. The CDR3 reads CASSGPGRERDTQYF. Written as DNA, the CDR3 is TGTGCCAGCAGCGGTCCGGGGCGGGAGAGAGATACGCAGTATTTT.

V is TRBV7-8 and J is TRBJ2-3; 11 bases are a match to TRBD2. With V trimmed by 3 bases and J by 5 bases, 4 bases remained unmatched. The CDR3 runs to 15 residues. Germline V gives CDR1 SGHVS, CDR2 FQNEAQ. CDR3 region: CASSFSGRAVDTQYF. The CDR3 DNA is TGTGCCAGCAGCTTTAGCGGGAGGGCCGTAGATACGCAGTATTTT.